The 3 T cell receptor beta chains given below trace back to one sample, sequenced in a study of T cell responses to AZD1222 COVID-19 vaccine. TCRdb keeps only in-frame clones here, not all; method: immunoSEQ multiplex PCR. The repertoire includes approximately 130,000 clones, approximately 90% of them detected once, and 4% to 5% sits in the top ten. Material: peripheral blood, obtained 28 days after the second dose of the MenACWY control vaccine. These receptors were obtained from an adult who received the MenACWY meningococcal vaccine as a control.

This sequence joins TRBV6-2 or TRBV6-3 and TRBJ1-1; the match to TRBD1 covers 7 bases. The CDR3 extends over 14 amino acids. The germline V gene encodes CDR1 MNHEY and CDR2 SVGEGT. V trimming: 6 bases; J trimming: 3 bases; junction bases outside the gene matches: 7. The CDR3 DNA sequence: TGTGCCAGCAGCCGACAGGGTAAGGACACTGAAGCTTTCTTT. Amino acid sequence: CASSRQGKDTEAFF.

This clone has a handful of counts. The CDR3 DNA is TGTGCCACCAGTGATGCGACTAGCGGGAGCACAGATACGCAGTATTTT. It specifies CATSDATSGSTDTQYF. The chain joins TRBV24-1 to TRBJ2-3, with 10 bases fitting TRBD2. The CDR3 length is 16 residues. The V segment lost 3 bases and the J segment 0 bases; nucleotides outside the gene matches: 2. From germline, CDR1 is KGHDR and CDR2 SFDVKD.

The chain has TRBV4-1 and TRBJ2-3, with D perhaps matching TRBD2 (6 bases). V gave up 1 base and J gave up 4 bases, with 18 bases separating them. CDR3 length: 17 amino acids. Germline V gene lookup returns CDR1 MGHRA and CDR2 YSYEKL. In DNA form, the CDR3 reads TGCGCCAGCAGCCAAGTAACCGGGGGAGTCTATTCAGATACGCAGTATTTT. Its translation: CASSQVTGGVYSDTQYF.